This TCR beta chain was recovered during a study of T cell repertoires in cytomegalovirus infection. Overall study context: Through public TCR beta signatures, both CMV infection and matching HLA type were indicated. The study's findings and limits: HLA-C-restricted CMV clonotypes gave the most frequent clonotype in two of eight donors.

V shed 2 bases and J shed 0 bases, with 12 bases lying between them. Germline V gene lookup returns CDR1 ENHRY and CDR2 SYGVKD. The CDR3 consists of 16 residues. MiXCR was run by TCRdb on the reads, yielding one entry per CDR3 protein. This sample has approximately 260,000 distinct CDR3 sequences, with over 15% found just once. This clonotype was picked up a small number of times. Antigen unknown. Sequencing used CD8+ T cells from PBMCs. This chain connects TRBV10-3 to TRBJ2-3, with a tentative D call TRBD1 (6 bases). The receptor's source is a human donor in good health (CMV status not recorded). Some clones in this sample may be carry-over from other donors' samples. CDR3 residues: CAISEAWTASTDTQYF. CDR3 DNA sequence: TGTGCCATCAGTGAGGCTTGGACAGCCAGCACAGATACGCAGTATTTT.